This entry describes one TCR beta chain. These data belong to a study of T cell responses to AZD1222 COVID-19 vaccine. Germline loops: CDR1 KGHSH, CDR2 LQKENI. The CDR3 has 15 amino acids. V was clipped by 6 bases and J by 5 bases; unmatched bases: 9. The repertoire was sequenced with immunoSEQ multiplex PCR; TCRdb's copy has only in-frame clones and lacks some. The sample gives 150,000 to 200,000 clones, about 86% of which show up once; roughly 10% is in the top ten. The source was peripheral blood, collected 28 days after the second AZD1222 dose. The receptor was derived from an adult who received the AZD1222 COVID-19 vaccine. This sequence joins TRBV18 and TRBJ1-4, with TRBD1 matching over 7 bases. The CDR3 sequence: CASSPSGQDNEKLFF. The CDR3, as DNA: TGTGCCAGCTCCCCGAGTGGACAGGACAATGAAAAACTGTTTTTT.